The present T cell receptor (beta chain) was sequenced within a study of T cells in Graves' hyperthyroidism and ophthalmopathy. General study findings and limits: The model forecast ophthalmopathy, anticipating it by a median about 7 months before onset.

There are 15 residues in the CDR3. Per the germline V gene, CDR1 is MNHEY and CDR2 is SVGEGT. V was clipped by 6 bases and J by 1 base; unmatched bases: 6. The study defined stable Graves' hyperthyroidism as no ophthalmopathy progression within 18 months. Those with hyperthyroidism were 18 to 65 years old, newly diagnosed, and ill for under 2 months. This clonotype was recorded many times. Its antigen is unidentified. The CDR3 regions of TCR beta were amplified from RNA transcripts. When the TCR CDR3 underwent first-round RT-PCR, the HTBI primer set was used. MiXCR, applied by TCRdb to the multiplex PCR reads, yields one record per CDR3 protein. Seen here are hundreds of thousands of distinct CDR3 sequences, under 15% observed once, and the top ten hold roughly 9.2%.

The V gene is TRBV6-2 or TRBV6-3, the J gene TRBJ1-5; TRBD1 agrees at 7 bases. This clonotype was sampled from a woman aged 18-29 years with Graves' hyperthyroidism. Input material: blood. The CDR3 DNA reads TGTGCCAGCAGACCAGGGGGTTCGAGCAATCAGCCCCAGCATTTT. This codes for CASRPGGSSNQPQHF.